Following are 22 T cell receptor beta chains from one sample sequenced in a study of blood T cell repertoires in COVID-19. Sequencing was performed with immunoSEQ multiplex PCR; in TCRdb, only in-frame clones are kept and a portion is missing. There are fewer than 75,000 clones in the sample; around 90% occur only once, and roughly 9.1% lies in the top ten. Source material: peripheral blood. All receptors derive from a human donor in a cohort sampled during active COVID-19.

The J gene is TRBJ2-5, the V gene TRBV6-2 or TRBV6-3, with 8 nucleotides matching TRBD1. CDR3 size: 11 residues. Germline loops: CDR1 MNHEY, CDR2 SVGEGT. Trimming cost V 5 bases and J 9 bases; bases outside gene matches: 2. The CDR3 region is CASSEGQAQYF. The CDR3 coding sequence is TGTGCCAGCAGTGAGGGACAGGCCCAGTACTTC.

This chain joins TRBV28 and TRBJ1-1, with D perhaps matching TRBD1 (5 bases). The ends were cut back, 7 bases at V and 5 bases at J, with 14 bases in the middle. The germline gives CDR1 MDHEN, CDR2 SYDVKM. The CDR3 length is 13 residues. The CDR3 DNA reads as TGTGCCAGCATCAATGGAGGGGTAACTGAAGCTTTCTTT. This codes for CASINGGVTEAFF.

In the case of this clone: Different DNA sequences within this sample yield the same CDR3. The V and J genes are TRBV19 and TRBJ2-7; TRBD1 matches at 7 bases. This CDR3 is 13 amino acids long. CDR1 is LNHDA, CDR2 SQIVND, per germline (reference sequence). V lost 5 bases, J lost 3 bases, and 4 bases stayed unmatched. The CDR3 coding sequence is TGTGCCAGTAGTGCCGGGACAGACTACGAGCAGTACTTC. Translating it yields CASSAGTDYEQYF. Full variable domain (rest looked up from reference TRBV19 and TRBJ2-7): DGGITQSPKYLFRKEGQNVTLSCEQNLNHDAMYWYRQDPGQGLRLIYYSQIVNDFQKGDIAEGYSVSREKKESFPLTVTSAQKNPTAFYLCASSAGTDYEQYFGPGTRLTVT.

V and J are TRBV6-5 and TRBJ1-5, with 10 positions matching TRBD1. J was trimmed by 5 bases and V by 8 bases; bases with no gene match: 6. The CDR3 contains 14 residues. CDR1 is MNHEY and CDR2 is SVGAGI in the germline V gene. The CDR3 coding sequence is TGTGCCAGCGCCTTGGACAGGGGGGATCAGCCCCAGCATTTT. Translating gives CASALDRGDQPQHF.

The genes are TRBV6-5 and TRBJ2-7, with 10 bases that match TRBD2. The V gene's germline CDR1 is MNHEY and CDR2 SVGAGI. This CDR3 spans 14 amino acids. Trimming took 6 bases from V and 6 from J; bases not matched to a gene: 8. The CDR3 DNA reads TGTGCCAGCAGGGCTAGCGGGAGTTTCGGCGAGCAGTACTTC. Protein sequence: CASRASGSFGEQYF.

CDR3 sequence: CASSGQRNYGYTF. CDR3 DNA sequence: TGTGCCAGCAGCGGACAGAGGAACTATGGCTACACCTTC. V and J are TRBV6-5 and TRBJ1-2; the D gene is possibly TRBD1 (6 bases). CDR1 and CDR2 from the germline V gene are MNHEY and SVGAGI. The CDR3 is 13 amino acids. V lost 6 bases to trimming and J lost 2 bases, with 10 bases between them.

Turning to this clone: The junction departs from germline at one end; a sequencing error may be responsible. V is TRBV30 and J is TRBJ2-5, with 14 bases that match TRBD2. The CDR3 length is 13 residues. Germline CDR1 reads GTSNPN; CDR2 reads SVGIG (reference sequence). CDR3 region: CAWRGLAGEAQYF. DNA of the CDR3: TGTGCCTGGAGGGGACTAGCGGGAGAGGCCCAGTACTTC.

This chain links TRBV19 with TRBJ2-3, with 7 positions matching TRBD1. The CDR3 runs 15 residues. Unmatched junction bases numbered 9, after V lost 5 bases and J lost 4 bases. The germline V gene has CDR1 LNHDA and CDR2 SQIVND (reference sequence). CDR3 coding DNA: TGTGCCAGTAGTCATCGCAGGGGGTACGCAGATACGCAGTATTTT. It is translated as CASSHRRGYADTQYF. Together with reference TRBV19 and TRBJ2-3, the CDR3 gives the full variable domain: DGGITQSPKYLFRKEGQNVTLSCEQNLNHDAMYWYRQDPGQGLRLIYYSQIVNDFQKGDIAEGYSVSREKKESFPLTVTSAQKNPTAFYLCASSHRRGYADTQYFGPGTRLTVL.

V usage is TRBV25-1 and J usage is TRBJ2-5; 10 bases match TRBD1. The CDR3 contains 16 residues. The J segment lost 7 bases and the V segment lost 2 bases, leaving 10 bases of the junction unmatched. Germline lookup yields CDR1 MGHDK and CDR2 SYGVNS. CDR3 sequence: CASSEPHGQGEGTQYF. CDR3 DNA: TGTGCCAGCAGTGAACCTCACGGACAGGGGGAAGGGACCCAGTACTTC.

The J gene is TRBJ1-2, the V gene TRBV19; 7 bases map to TRBD1. CDR3 size: 13 residues. Per the germline V gene, CDR1 is LNHDA and CDR2 is SQIVND (reference sequence). CDR3 loop: CASTAGQPYGYTF. The CDR3 DNA sequence: TGTGCTTCCACGGCGGGACAGCCCTATGGCTACACCTTC.

V gene TRBV18 combines with J gene TRBJ1-1; 10 bases fit TRBD1. This CDR3 has 16 amino acids. Trimming took 2 bases from V and 0 from J; bases not matched to a gene: 3. Germline V gene lookup returns CDR1 KGHSH and CDR2 LQKENI. As DNA, the CDR3 is TGTGCCAGCTCACCAAGGGGACAGGGGATGAACACTGAAGCTTTCTTT. Its protein is CASSPRGQGMNTEAFF.

The V call is TRBV5-1, the J call TRBJ2-3, with TRBD2 as a possible D gene (6 bases). V dropped 2 bases and J dropped 3 bases, with 13 bases sitting between them. Germline assignment: CDR1 SGHRS and CDR2 YFSETQ. This CDR3 has 15 amino acids. The DNA of the CDR3 is TGCGCCAGCAGCTTCATCCGGGAGAGGACAGATACGCAGTATTTT. It yields the protein CASSFIRERTDTQYF.

The rearrangement joins TRBV6-2 or TRBV6-3 to TRBJ2-5; TRBD2 might be the D (6 bases). Germline V lookup: CDR1 MNHEY, CDR2 SVGEGT. The CDR3 loop spans 12 amino acids. Trimming cost V 2 bases and J 5 bases, with 6 bases left between them. Here the CDR3 reads CASSYRGETQYF. The CDR3 DNA sequence: TGTGCCAGCAGTTACCGGGGGGAGACCCAGTACTTC.

The chain employs TRBV5-1 and TRBJ2-1; TRBD2 agrees at 10 bases. With V trimmed by 3 bases and J by 2 bases, 20 bases remained unmatched. From germline, CDR1 is SGHRS and CDR2 YFSETQ. The CDR3 consists of 21 residues. For the CDR3, the DNA is TGCGCCAGCAGCTCAGGATACAGGGGGAACGTAGCGGGAGGCCCCTACAATGAGCAGTTCTTC. This gives the protein CASSSGYRGNVAGGPYNEQFF.

The chain joins TRBV15 to TRBJ2-4; the D is unclear. The V end lost 0 bases, the J end lost 8 bases, and 5 bases lay between the germline ends. Germline V lookup: CDR1 LNHNV, CDR2 YYDKDF (reference sequence). The CDR3 totals 12 residues. This CDR3 is CATSRDLDIQYF. The CDR3, as DNA: TGTGCCACCAGCAGAGATTTAGACATTCAGTACTTC.

This clone is medium-sized within its sample. The chain joins TRBV4-1 to TRBJ2-7, with 9 bases lining up with TRBD2. Looked up from germline, CDR1 is MGHRA and CDR2 is YSYEKL. The junction had 7 bases not matched to a gene; V was cut back by 0 bases and J by 7 bases. This CDR3 comprises 15 residues. CDR3 sequence reads: CASSQDHAGGREQYF. CDR3 nucleotides: TGCGCCAGCAGCCAAGATCACGCGGGAGGGAGGGAGCAGTACTTC.

This clone came up once. The chain links TRBV9 to TRBJ1-2; the match to TRBD1 covers 12 bases. This CDR3 has 15 amino acids. Germline V CDR1 and CDR2: SGDLS, YYNGEE. V gave up 0 bases and J gave up 6 bases; unmatched junction bases: 3. CDR3 bases: TGTGCCAGCAGCGTAGGGGACAGGGGGCTCGATGGCTACACCTTC. Residues: CASSVGDRGLDGYTF.

The chain links TRBV30 to TRBJ2-3, with a possible D match to TRBD1 (6 bases). Germline CDR1 reads GTSNPN; CDR2 reads SVGIG (reference sequence). V was clipped by 2 bases and J by 6 bases, with 15 bases between them. The CDR3 is made up of 14 amino acids. The CDR3 protein is CAWSPGQPGDTQYF. In DNA form, the CDR3 reads TGTGCCTGGAGTCCTGGACAGCCTGGGGATACGCAGTATTTT.

The V and J genes are TRBV5-1 and TRBJ1-1; a possible D gene is TRBD1 (6 bases). The V end was cut by 2 bases, the J end by 4 bases, with 15 bases between. Germline CDR1 and CDR2: SGHRS and YFSETQ. This CDR3 has 15 residues. CDR3 nucleotides: TGCGCCAGCAGCTTTTGGGGGCTGGAGGTCACTGAAGCTTTCTTT. This gives the protein CASSFWGLEVTEAFF. Full variable domain (remainder filled in from reference TRBV5-1 and TRBJ1-1): KAGVTQTPRYLIKTRGQQVTLSCSPISGHRSVSWYQQTPGQGLQFLFEYFSETQRNKGNFPGRFSGRQFSNSRSEMNVSTLELGDSALYLCASSFWGLEVTEAFFGQGTRLTVV.

The chain combines TRBV19 with TRBJ1-1; D perhaps matches TRBD1 (5 bases). Deletions cut 6 bases from V and 1 base from J, with 15 bases between. In germline, CDR1 is LNHDA, CDR2 SQIVND (reference sequence). The CDR3 is 15 residues long. The CDR3 spells CASSTSGLGNTEAFF. The CDR3 DNA is TGTGCCAGTAGCACATCAGGGCTTGGGAACACTGAAGCTTTCTTT.

In its sample, this clone was seen once. The chain couples TRBV6-2 or TRBV6-3 to TRBJ1-5, with TRBD1 matching over 8 bases. CDR1 is MNHEY and CDR2 is SVGEGT in the germline V gene. This CDR3 spans 16 amino acids. V lost 5 bases to trimming and J lost 3 bases; unmatched junction nucleotides: 9. CDR3: CASSSLDRETNQPQHF. As DNA, the CDR3 is TGTGCCAGCAGTAGCCTGGACAGGGAGACCAATCAGCCCCAGCATTTT.

The chain links TRBV28 to TRBJ2-2, with a possible D match to TRBD2 (5 bases). Trimming left V 4 bases short and J 5 bases short, with 20 bases between. Germline V gene sequence: CDR1 MDHEN, CDR2 SYDVKM. CDR3 size: 17 residues. The DNA for the CDR3 is TGTGCCAGCAGTTCCCAAACAACTAGGAAGGGAACCGGGGAGCTGTTTTTT. Its translation: CASSSQTTRKGTGELFF. Together with reference TRBV28 and TRBJ2-2, the CDR3 gives the full variable domain: DVKVTQSSRYLVKRTGEKVFLECVQDMDHENMFWYRQDPGLGLRLIYFSYDVKMKEKGDIPEGYSVSREKKERFSLILESASTNQTSMYLCASSSQTTRKGTGELFFGEGSRLTVL.